The rows below give T cell receptor beta chains drawn from one sample of a study of blood T cell repertoires in COVID-19. The data were produced by immunoSEQ multiplex PCR, yet TCRdb's version contains in-frame clones alone and is incomplete. The data contain around 190,000 clones, about 88% of them singletons. Source material: peripheral blood. The origin of the receptors is a man aged 45-60 years with COVID-19, enrolled during active disease. Both conserved end residues are part of each CDR3. A D gene is named only where the DNA matches it firmly. Clone size is not always given. Where it is, it says once, few, many or a class for expanded clones.

D gene	V gene	J gene	clone size	CDR3 length	CDR3 protein	CDR3 DNA
TRBD1	TRBV27	TRBJ2-7	.	15	CASSPPPTGAYEQYF	TGTGCCAGCAGTCCTCCCCCGACAGGGGCCTACGAGCAGTACTTC
.	TRBV6-5	TRBJ2-1	.	15	CASRKGSLGINEQFF	TGTGCCAGCAGGAAAGGGAGCCTGGGGATCAATGAGCAGTTCTTC
TRBD2	TRBV11-2	TRBJ2-1	.	17	CASSLVAASGGYNEQFF	TGTGCCAGCAGCTTAGTGGCGGCTAGCGGGGGGTACAATGAGCAGTTCTTC
TRBD2	TRBV5-1	TRBJ2-2	.	14	CASSAGGHTGELFF	TGCGCCAGCAGCGCGGGGGGGCACACCGGGGAGCTGTTTTTT
.	TRBV6-5	TRBJ2-5	.	13	CASMKGGRETQYF	TGTGCCAGCATGAAGGGGGGGAGAGAGACCCAGTACTTC
.	TRBV2	TRBJ2-7	.	12	CASIREGDEQYF	TGTGCCAGCATCAGGGAAGGCGACGAGCAGTACTTC
TRBD1	TRBV3-1/TRBV3-2	TRBJ1-2	.	14	CASSQGTGGFGYTF	TGTGCCAGCAGCCAAGGGACAGGGGGTTTTGGCTACACCTTC
TRBD2	TRBV5-1	TRBJ2-1	.	14	CASSPGLEGNEQFF	TGCGCCAGCAGCCCGGGACTAGAAGGCAATGAGCAGTTCTTC
.	TRBV7-8	TRBJ1-4	.	16	CASSPFLGQGNEKLFF	TGTGCCAGCAGCCCATTTCTTGGGCAGGGGAATGAAAAACTGTTTTTT
.	TRBV28	TRBJ2-3	.	13	CASIRENTDTQYF	TGTGCCAGCATCCGGGAAAACACAGATACGCAGTATTTT
.	TRBV5-1	TRBJ1-3	few	15	CASSYPREGGNTIYF	TGCGCCAGCAGCTACCCGCGAGAGGGCGGAAACACCATATATTTT
TRBD1	TRBV7-9	TRBJ2-1	.	14	CASSSTGTDSEQFF	TGTGCCAGCAGCTCAACCGGGACAGACAGTGAGCAGTTCTTC
.	TRBV7-3	TRBJ2-3	.	17	CASSLAPQAFGTDTQYF	TGTGCCAGCAGCTTAGCCCCGCAGGCTTTTGGCACAGATACGCAGTATTTT
TRBD2	TRBV19	TRBJ2-1	.	15	CASSSSGRLVNEQFF	TGTGCCAGTAGTAGTAGCGGGAGGTTGGTCAATGAGCAGTTCTTC
.	TRBV19	TRBJ1-1	.	14	CASREGQLNTEAFF	TGTGCCAGTAGGGAAGGACAGTTGAACACTGAAGCTTTCTTT
.	TRBV5-4	TRBJ2-3	.	15	CASSSGLPGGDTQYF	TGTGCCAGCAGCTCGGGACTCCCGGGCGGGGATACGCAGTATTTT
TRBD1	TRBV5-8	TRBJ1-2	.	15	CASTAYVTGADGYTF	TGTGCCAGCACCGCTTACGTGACAGGGGCCGATGGCTACACCTTC
TRBD1	TRBV7-2	TRBJ2-3	.	16	CASSKWTGPGTDTQYF	TGTGCCAGCAGCAAATGGACAGGTCCGGGGACAGATACGCAGTATTTT
TRBD2	TRBV3-1/TRBV3-2	TRBJ2-3	once	16	CASSGTRAGHTDTQYF	TGTGCCAGCAGCGGCACGCGAGCGGGGCACACAGATACGCAGTATTTT
.	TRBV6-5	TRBJ2-1	.	16	CASSYSMLSTLDEQFF	TGTGCCAGCAGTTACTCGATGCTGAGCACCCTGGATGAGCAGTTCTTC
TRBD1	TRBV7-9	TRBJ1-5	once	16	CASTNTGPGGDQPQHF	TGTGCCAGCACCAACACAGGCCCAGGGGGCGATCAGCCCCAGCATTTT
.	TRBV28	TRBJ1-4	.	15	CASNFGGGAGEKLFF	TGTGCCAGCAACTTTGGAGGGGGGGCGGGTGAAAAACTGTTTTTT
TRBD2	TRBV7-3	TRBJ2-1	once	14	CASSLGGSYNEQFF	TGTGCCAGCAGCTTGGGAGGGAGTTACAATGAGCAGTTCTTC
.	TRBV12-3/TRBV12-4	TRBJ2-1	.	13	CASSLPPGVRQFF	TGTGCCAGCAGTTTACCGCCGGGGGTTCGCCAGTTCTTC
TRBD1	TRBV7-8	TRBJ2-1	few	15	CASSPRQGSYNEQFF	TGTGCCAGCAGCCCCAGACAGGGCTCCTACAATGAGCAGTTCTTC
.	TRBV12-3/TRBV12-4	TRBJ2-3	.	13	CASRPAAREPDYF	TGTGCCAGCAGGCCCGCTGCGCGGGAACCCGATTATTTT
.	TRBV6-2/TRBV6-3	TRBJ2-7	.	15	CASSSPFEGSYEQYF	TGTGCCAGCAGTAGCCCTTTCGAGGGTTCCTACGAGCAGTACTTC
.	TRBV7-7	TRBJ2-3	few	13	CASSLAEADTQYF	TGTGCTAGCAGCTTGGCAGAGGCGGATACGCAGTATTTT
TRBD1	TRBV3-1/TRBV3-2	TRBJ1-4	.	14	CASSLQGPGEKLFF	TGTGCCAGCAGCCTACAGGGGCCTGGGGAAAAACTGTTTTTT
.	TRBV5-4	TRBJ1-4	once	14	CASATGGPNEKLFF	TGTGCCAGCGCCACGGGGGGGCCTAATGAAAAACTGTTTTTT
.	TRBV19	TRBJ2-1	.	15	CASNLAAFSYNEQFF	TGTGCCAGTAATTTAGCGGCGTTCTCCTACAATGAGCAGTTCTTC